This paragraph reports one T cell receptor beta chain. The CDR3 length is 12 residues. Sorting of unstimulated PBMCs yielded separate CD3+CD4+ and CD3+CD8+ fractions. This record comes from a study of T cell clones after liver transplantation. For the study at large: Pre-transplant mixed lymphocyte reactions yielded third-party-reactive TCRbeta sequences as comparators for graft-donor-reactive sequences. Three of the eight recipients were HCV-positive; the rest had non-autoimmune, non-viral transplant indications. Subjects received no induction therapy and standard immunosuppression until randomization at 12-24 months post-transplant.

Measured with immunoSEQ multiplex PCR; TCRdb has only the in-frame clones, and not every one. The sample holds 77,000 or so clones, under 90% seen once. The starting material was CD4+ T cells from blood, obtained 12 months after liver transplant. This receptor was obtained from a human patient who received a liver transplant. These T cells may partly come from the graft donor. This chain uses TRBV21-1 with TRBJ1-5. TRBV21-1 is tagged as a pseudogene. The chain's CDR3 is CARPGKSQPQHF. For the CDR3, the DNA is TGTGCCAGGCCGGGTAAGTCGCAGCCCCAGCATTTT.